Listed here are 8 T cell receptor beta chains from one sample, sequenced in a study of Tregs in tolerant kidney transplant recipients. The data were produced by immunoSEQ multiplex PCR, yet TCRdb's version contains in-frame clones alone and is incomplete. Here the sample spans about 52,000 clones, approximately 90% being singletons. Mixed chimerism was transient after nonmyeloablative marrow transplants from related graft donors. The sequencing used CD8+ T cells from blood (PBMCs), collected 24 months after the transplant. Receptors were obtained from a human patient who received a combined kidney and bone marrow transplant. Some of the T cells may derive from the graft donor.

V usage is TRBV4-3 and J usage is TRBJ2-7; TRBD1 matches at 8 bases. CDR1 LGHNA and CDR2 YSLEER come from the germline V gene. V trimming: 0 bases; J trimming: 3 bases; junction bases outside the gene matches: 4. The CDR3 contains 15 residues. The CDR3 here is CASSQEGTGGYEQYF. CDR3 nucleotides: TGCGCCAGCAGCCAAGAAGGGACAGGTGGCTACGAGCAGTACTTC.

This clone occurred a few times. The genes are TRBV4-2 and TRBJ1-1, with D possibly being TRBD1 (5 bases). Germline V gene lookup returns CDR1 LGHNA and CDR2 YNFKEQ. The CDR3 has 12 amino acids. Trimming pared 1 base from V and 7 bases from J, leaving 7 bases between. The CDR3 region has the DNA TGTGCCAGCAGCCAAGGGGGGGGTGAAGCTTTCTTT. As protein: CASSQGGGEAFF.

Comment on this clone: This sample also contains other DNA sequences that code for the same CDR3. The chain recombines TRBV9 with TRBJ2-7; TRBD2 matches at 13 bases. With V trimmed by 3 bases and J by 4 bases, 1 base remained unmatched. Germline assignment: CDR1 SGDLS and CDR2 YYNGEE. This CDR3 spans 14 amino acids. CDR3 in DNA: TGTGCCAGCAGCGGGACTAGCGGGAGTTACGAGCAGTACTTC. Its translation: CASSGTSGSYEQYF.

This clone showed up just a few times. This chain links TRBV5-6 with TRBJ2-5; 8 bases align to TRBD2. Germline V lookup: CDR1 SGHDT, CDR2 YYEEEE. The CDR3 length is 18 residues. V trimming: 4 bases; J trimming: 4 bases; junction bases outside the gene matches: 18. The CDR3 is CASSTGGAGDTSRETQYF. The CDR3 DNA reads as TGTGCCAGCAGCACGGGGGGGGCAGGGGACACGTCGAGAGAGACCCAGTACTTC.

The chain joins TRBV19 to TRBJ2-1; the match to TRBD2 covers 7 bases. The CDR3 is 14 amino acids. V lost 1 base, J lost 9 bases, and 6 bases stayed unmatched. Germline V gene data show CDR1 as LNHDA and CDR2 as SQIVND (reference sequence). CDR3 sequence reads: CASSIGRGMSEQFF. The CDR3 DNA reads TGTGCCAGTAGTATAGGGCGGGGGATGAGTGAGCAGTTCTTC. The full variable domain, rest sourced from reference TRBV19 and TRBJ2-1, is DGGITQSPKYLFRKEGQNVTLSCEQNLNHDAMYWYRQDPGQGLRLIYYSQIVNDFQKGDIAEGYSVSREKKESFPLTVTSAQKNPTAFYLCASSIGRGMSEQFFGPGTRLTVL.

The V call is TRBV27, the J call TRBJ2-1; D perhaps matches TRBD2 (6 bases). Deletions cut 2 bases from V and 3 bases from J, with 14 bases between. Looked up from germline, CDR1 is MNHEY and CDR2 is SMNVEV (reference sequence). CDR3 length: 16 residues. CDR3 region: CASSLNPGLFYNEQFF. The CDR3 DNA sequence: TGTGCCAGCAGTTTAAATCCGGGACTGTTCTACAATGAGCAGTTCTTC.

This clone was seen once. This chain connects TRBV13 to TRBJ2-1, with D tentatively TRBD2 (6 bases). This CDR3 has 15 residues. Germline V CDR1 and CDR2: PRHDT, FYEKMQ (reference sequence). Trimming removed 1 base at V and 5 bases at J, with 12 bases between. CDR3 loop: CASSLAGEGDNEQFF. CDR3 nucleotide sequence: TGTGCCAGCAGCTTAGCGGGGGAAGGGGACAATGAGCAGTTCTTC.

Here the CDR3 reads CASSPGYQGARETQYF. CDR3 coding DNA: TGTGCCAGCAGCCCAGGGTATCAGGGGGCGCGGGAGACCCAGTACTTC. The chain joins TRBV7-3 to TRBJ2-5; 8 positions match TRBD1. In germline, CDR1 is SGHTA, CDR2 FQGTGA. The CDR3 spans 16 residues. V shed 5 bases, J shed 5 bases, and the junction held 13 bases outside the gene matches. Supplemented by reference TRBV7-3 and TRBJ2-5, the full variable domain reads GAGVSQTPSNKVTEKGKYVELRCDPISGHTALYWYRQSLGQGPEFLIYFQGTGAADDSGLPNDRFFAVRPEGSVSTLKIQRTERGDSAVYLCASSPGYQGARETQYFGPGTRLLVL.